This TCR beta chain is drawn from a study of T cells in Graves' hyperthyroidism and ophthalmopathy. Study summary: Peripheral blood was acquired at first diagnosis, ahead of any therapy whatsoever.

Germline-derived CDR1 and CDR2 are LGHDT and YNNKEL (reference sequence). The CDR3 has 15 residues. V was clipped by 6 bases and J by 6 bases; unmatched bases: 13. Investigators excluded patients with uncontrolled infection, other autoimmune disease, pregnancy or lactation. The source material, RNA transcripts, was used to amplify TCR beta CDR3 regions. The primer set for the first-round RT-PCR of the TCR CDR3 was HTBI. A single record per CDR3 protein comes from TCRdb applying MiXCR to the multiplex PCR reads. This repertoire shows a few hundred thousand distinct CDR3 sequences, 21% found once; its top ten account for around 48%.

This sequence was found in a woman between 50 and 59 years old with Graves' hyperthyroidism. Sequenced input: blood. This chain connects TRBV3-1 to TRBJ1-2, with TRBD1 identical over 7 bases. CDR3 region: CASSSATGTANGYTF. The DNA for the CDR3 is TGTGCCAGCAGTTCTGCCACCGGGACAGCAAATGGCTACACCTTC.